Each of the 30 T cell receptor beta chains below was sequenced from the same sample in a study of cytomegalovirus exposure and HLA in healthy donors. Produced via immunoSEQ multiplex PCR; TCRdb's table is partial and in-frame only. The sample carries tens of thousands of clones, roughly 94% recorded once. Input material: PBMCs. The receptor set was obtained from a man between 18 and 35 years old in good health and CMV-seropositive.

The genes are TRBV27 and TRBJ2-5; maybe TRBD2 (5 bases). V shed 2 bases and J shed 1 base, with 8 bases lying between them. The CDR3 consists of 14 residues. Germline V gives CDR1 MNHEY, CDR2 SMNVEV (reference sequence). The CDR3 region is CASSLRDPQETQYF. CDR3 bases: TGTGCCAGCAGTTTACGGGATCCCCAAGAGACCCAGTACTTC.

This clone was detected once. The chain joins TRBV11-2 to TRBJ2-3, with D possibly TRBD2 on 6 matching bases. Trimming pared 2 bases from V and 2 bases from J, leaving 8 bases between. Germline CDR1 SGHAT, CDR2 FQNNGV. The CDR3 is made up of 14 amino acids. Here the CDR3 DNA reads TGTGCCAGCAGCTTAAGCGGGTTCACAGATACGCAGTATTTT. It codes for CASSLSGFTDTQYF.

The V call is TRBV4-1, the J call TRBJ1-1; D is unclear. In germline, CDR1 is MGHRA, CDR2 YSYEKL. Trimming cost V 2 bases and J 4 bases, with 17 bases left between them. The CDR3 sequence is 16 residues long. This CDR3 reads CASSQLPGPGGTEAFF. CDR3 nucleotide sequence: TGCGCCAGCAGCCAATTACCGGGCCCCGGAGGCACTGAAGCTTTCTTT.

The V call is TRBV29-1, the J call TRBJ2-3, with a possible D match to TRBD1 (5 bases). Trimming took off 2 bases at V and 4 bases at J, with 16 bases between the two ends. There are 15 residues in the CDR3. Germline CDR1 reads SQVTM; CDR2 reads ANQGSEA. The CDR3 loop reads CSVEWWGSRADTQYF. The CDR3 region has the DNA TGCAGCGTTGAATGGTGGGGCTCCCGCGCAGATACGCAGTATTTT.

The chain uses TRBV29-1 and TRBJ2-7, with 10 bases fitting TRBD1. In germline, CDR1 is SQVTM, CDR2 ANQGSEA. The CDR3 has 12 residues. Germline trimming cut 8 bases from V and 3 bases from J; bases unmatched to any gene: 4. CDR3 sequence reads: CSTRTGGYEQYF. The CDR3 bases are TGCAGCACCCGGACAGGGGGCTACGAGCAGTACTTC.

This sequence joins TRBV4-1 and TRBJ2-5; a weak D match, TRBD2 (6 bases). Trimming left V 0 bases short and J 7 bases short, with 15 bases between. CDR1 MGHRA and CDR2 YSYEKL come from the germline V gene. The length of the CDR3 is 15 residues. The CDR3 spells CASSQDAGRRGTQYF. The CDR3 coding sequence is TGCGCCAGCAGCCAAGATGCGGGGAGGAGGGGGACCCAGTACTTC.

CDR3 coding DNA: TGTGCCAGCAGCCCCCAGGGGGTGGGCCAAGAGACCCAGTACTTC. Translating it yields CASSPQGVGQETQYF. The V call is TRBV7-2, the J call TRBJ2-5, with 7 bases aligning to TRBD1. The CDR3 runs to 15 residues. The germline V gene has CDR1 SGHTA and CDR2 FQGNSA. J was trimmed by 1 base and V by 5 bases; bases with no gene match: 7.

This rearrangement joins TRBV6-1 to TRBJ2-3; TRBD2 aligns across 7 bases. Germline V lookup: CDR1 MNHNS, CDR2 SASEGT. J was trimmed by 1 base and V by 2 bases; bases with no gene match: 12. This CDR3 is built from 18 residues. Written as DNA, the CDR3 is TGTGCCAGCAGTGAAACGGGGAGGGACGTTGGTCGCACAGATACGCAGTATTTT. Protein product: CASSETGRDVGRTDTQYF.

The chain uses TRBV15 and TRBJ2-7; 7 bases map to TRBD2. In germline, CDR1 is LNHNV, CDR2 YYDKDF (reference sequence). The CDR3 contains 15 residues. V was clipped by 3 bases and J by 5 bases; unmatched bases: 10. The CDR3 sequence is CATSRFKKGTNEQYF. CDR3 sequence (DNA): TGTGCCACCAGCAGGTTTAAAAAAGGGACTAACGAGCAGTACTTC.

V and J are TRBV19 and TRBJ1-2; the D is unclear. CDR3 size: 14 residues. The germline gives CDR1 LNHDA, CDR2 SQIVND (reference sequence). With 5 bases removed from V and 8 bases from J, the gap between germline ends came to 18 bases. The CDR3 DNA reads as TGTGCCAGTAGTCTTTCCGTCAAGTCTCGGGGCTACACCTTC. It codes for CASSLSVKSRGYTF.

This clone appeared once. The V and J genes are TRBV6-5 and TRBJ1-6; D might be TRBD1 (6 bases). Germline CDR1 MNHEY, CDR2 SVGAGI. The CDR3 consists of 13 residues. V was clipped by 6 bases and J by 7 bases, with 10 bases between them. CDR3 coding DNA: TGTGCCAGCAGGTCCCAGGGGAATTCACCCCTCCACTTT. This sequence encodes CASRSQGNSPLHF.

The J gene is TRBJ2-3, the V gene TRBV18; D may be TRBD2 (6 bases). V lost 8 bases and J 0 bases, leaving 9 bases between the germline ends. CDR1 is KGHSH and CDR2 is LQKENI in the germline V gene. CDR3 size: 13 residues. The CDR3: CASGGGSTDTQYF. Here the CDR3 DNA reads TGTGCCAGCGGGGGAGGCAGCACAGATACGCAGTATTTT.

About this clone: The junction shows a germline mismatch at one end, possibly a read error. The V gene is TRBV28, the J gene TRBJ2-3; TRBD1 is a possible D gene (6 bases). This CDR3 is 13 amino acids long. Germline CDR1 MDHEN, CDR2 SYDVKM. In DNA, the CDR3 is TGTGCCATCCAGGGGCCGAGCTCAGATCCGCAGTATTTT. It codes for CAIQGPSSDPQYF.

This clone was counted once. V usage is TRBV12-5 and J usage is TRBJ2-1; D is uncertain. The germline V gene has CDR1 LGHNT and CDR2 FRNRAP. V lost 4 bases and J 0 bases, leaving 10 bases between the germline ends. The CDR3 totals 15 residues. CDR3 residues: CASGSSPSSYNEQFF. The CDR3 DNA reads TGTGCTAGTGGTTCAAGCCCAAGCTCCTACAATGAGCAGTTCTTC.

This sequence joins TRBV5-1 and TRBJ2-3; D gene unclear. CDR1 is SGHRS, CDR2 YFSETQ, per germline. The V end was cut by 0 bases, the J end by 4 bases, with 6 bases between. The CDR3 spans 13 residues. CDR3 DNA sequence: TGCGCCAGCAGCTTGGATGGCCCAGATACGCAGTATTTT. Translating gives CASSLDGPDTQYF.

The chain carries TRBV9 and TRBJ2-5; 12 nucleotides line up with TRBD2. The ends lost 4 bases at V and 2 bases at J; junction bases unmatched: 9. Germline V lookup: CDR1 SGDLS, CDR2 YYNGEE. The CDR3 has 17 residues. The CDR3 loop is CASSPPGLAGGQETQYF. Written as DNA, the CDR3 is TGTGCCAGCAGCCCTCCTGGGCTAGCGGGAGGGCAAGAGACCCAGTACTTC.

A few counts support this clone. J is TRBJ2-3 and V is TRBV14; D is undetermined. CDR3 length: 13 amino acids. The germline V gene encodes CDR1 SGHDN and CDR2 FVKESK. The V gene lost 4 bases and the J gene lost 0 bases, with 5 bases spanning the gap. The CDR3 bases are TGTGCCAGCAGCCGGGCTAGCACAGATACGCAGTATTTT. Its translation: CASSRASTDTQYF.

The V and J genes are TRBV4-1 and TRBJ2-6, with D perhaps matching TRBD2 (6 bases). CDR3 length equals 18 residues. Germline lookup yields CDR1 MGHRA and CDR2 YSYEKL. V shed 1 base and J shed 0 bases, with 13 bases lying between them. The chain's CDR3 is CASSQGRRGRSGANVLTF. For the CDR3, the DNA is TGCGCCAGCAGCCAAGGTCGGAGGGGACGCTCTGGGGCCAACGTCCTGACTTTC.

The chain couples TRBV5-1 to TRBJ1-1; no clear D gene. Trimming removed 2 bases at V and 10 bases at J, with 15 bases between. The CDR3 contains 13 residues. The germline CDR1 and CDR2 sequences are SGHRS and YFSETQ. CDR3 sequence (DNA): TGCGCCAGCAGCTTCCTGGATCAACGGGGAGCTTTCTTT. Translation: CASSFLDQRGAFF.

CDR3 nucleotide sequence: TGTGCCAGCAGCGTAGACGGGGGGGCCGGTTACACAGATACGCAGTATTTT. Its protein is CASSVDGGAGYTDTQYF. The chain carries TRBV9 and TRBJ2-3; 8 bases match TRBD2. Unmatched junction bases numbered 8, after V lost 0 bases and J lost 2 bases. This CDR3 contains 17 residues. In germline, CDR1 is SGDLS, CDR2 YYNGEE.

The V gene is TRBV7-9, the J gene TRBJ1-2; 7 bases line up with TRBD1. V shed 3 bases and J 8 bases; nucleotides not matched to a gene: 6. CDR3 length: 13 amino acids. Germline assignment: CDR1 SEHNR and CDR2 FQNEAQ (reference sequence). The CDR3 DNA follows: TGTGCCAGCAGCTTTGAGAGGGGGCGAGGCTACACCTTC. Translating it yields CASSFERGRGYTF.

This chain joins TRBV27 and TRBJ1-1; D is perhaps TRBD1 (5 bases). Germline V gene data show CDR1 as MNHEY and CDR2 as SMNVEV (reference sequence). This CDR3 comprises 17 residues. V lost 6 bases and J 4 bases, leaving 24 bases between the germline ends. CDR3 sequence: CASSRMDGWGLSTEAFF. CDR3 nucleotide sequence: TGTGCCAGCAGCCGGATGGACGGTTGGGGCCTGAGCACTGAAGCTTTCTTT.

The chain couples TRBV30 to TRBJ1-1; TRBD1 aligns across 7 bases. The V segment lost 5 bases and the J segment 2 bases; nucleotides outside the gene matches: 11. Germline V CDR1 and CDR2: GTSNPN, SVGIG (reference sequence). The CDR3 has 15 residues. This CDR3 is CAWGTRTGLNTEAFF. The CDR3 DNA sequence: TGTGCCTGGGGGACTCGGACAGGCTTAAACACTGAAGCTTTCTTT.

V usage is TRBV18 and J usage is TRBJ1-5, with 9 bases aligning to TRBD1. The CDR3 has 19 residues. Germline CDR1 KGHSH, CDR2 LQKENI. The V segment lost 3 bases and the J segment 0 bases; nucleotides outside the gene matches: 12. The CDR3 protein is CASSPTTGGGPYSNQPQHF. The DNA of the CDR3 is TGTGCCAGCTCACCCACGACAGGGGGAGGACCATATAGCAATCAGCCCCAGCATTTT. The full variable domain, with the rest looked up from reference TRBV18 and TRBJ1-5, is NAGVMQNPRHLVRRRGQEARLRCSPMKGHSHVYWYRQLPEEGLKFMVYLQKENIIDESGMPKERFSAEFPKEGPSILRIQQVVRGDSAAYFCASSPTTGGGPYSNQPQHFGDGTRLSIL.

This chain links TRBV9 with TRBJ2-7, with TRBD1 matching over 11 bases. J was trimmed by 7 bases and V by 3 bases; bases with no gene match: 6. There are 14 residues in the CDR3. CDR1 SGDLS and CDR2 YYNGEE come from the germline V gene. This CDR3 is CASSAGQGAIEQYF. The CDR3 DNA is TGTGCCAGCAGCGCAGGACAGGGGGCTATTGAGCAGTACTTC.

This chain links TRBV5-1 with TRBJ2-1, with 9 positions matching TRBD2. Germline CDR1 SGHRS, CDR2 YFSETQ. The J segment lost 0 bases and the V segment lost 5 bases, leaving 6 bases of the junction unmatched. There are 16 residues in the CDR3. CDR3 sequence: CASSAPGLASYNEQFF. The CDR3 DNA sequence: TGCGCCAGCAGTGCCCCGGGACTAGCCTCCTACAATGAGCAGTTCTTC.

The CDR3 protein is CASSLDSETQYF. The CDR3 nucleotides are TGTGCCAGCAGCTTAGACTCGGAGACCCAGTACTTC. V usage is TRBV7-8 and J usage is TRBJ2-5; D is unclear. Germline V CDR1 and CDR2: SGHVS, FQNEAQ. The V end was cut by 1 base, the J end by 5 bases, with 5 bases between. CDR3 length equals 12 residues.

The CDR3 nucleotides are TGTGCCAGCAGTGAAGACAGTCGCCGGCAGCCCCAGCATTTT. It encodes CASSEDSRRQPQHF. V and J are TRBV6-1 and TRBJ1-5; D is ambiguous. Germline CDR1 and CDR2: MNHNS and SASEGT. The CDR3 contains 14 residues. The V end was cut by 1 base, the J end by 7 bases, with 11 bases between.

DNA of the CDR3: TGCGCCAGCAGCCAACTAGGGGAGGGGGAGACCCAGTACTTC. Translation: CASSQLGEGETQYF. The genes are TRBV4-1 and TRBJ2-5; 7 bases fit TRBD2. Trimming removed 2 bases from V and 5 bases from J; junction bases left unmatched: 5. The CDR3 contains 14 residues. From germline, CDR1 is MGHRA and CDR2 YSYEKL.

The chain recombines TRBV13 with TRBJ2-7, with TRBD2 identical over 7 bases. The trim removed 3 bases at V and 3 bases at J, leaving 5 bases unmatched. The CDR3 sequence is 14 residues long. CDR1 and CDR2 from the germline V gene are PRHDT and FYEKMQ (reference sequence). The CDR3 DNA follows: TGTGCCAGCAGCTTTGGGAGGGGCAACTACGAGCAGTACTTC. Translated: CASSFGRGNYEQYF. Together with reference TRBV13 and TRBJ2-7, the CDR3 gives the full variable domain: AAGVIQSPRHLIKEKRETATLKCYPIPRHDTVYWYQQGPGQDPQFLISFYEKMQSDKGSIPDRFSAQQFSDYHSELNMSSLELGDSALYFCASSFGRGNYEQYFGPGTRLTVT.